A selection of T cell receptor beta chains follows, all from one sample in a study of cytomegalovirus exposure and HLA in healthy donors. Libraries were prepared by immunoSEQ multiplex PCR; TCRdb keeps only in-frame clonotypes and omits some of them. This repertoire shows about 130,000 clones, about 84% found once; its top ten account for more than 0.9%. Material for sequencing was PBMCs. All receptors come from a boy aged 10-17 years in good health and CMV-seronegative. CDR3s include the opening cysteine and the closing phenylalanine or tryptophan. The D gene is left open where the match is weak.

D	V	CDR3
NA	TRBV7-2	CASSLAGGVDTQYF
TRBD2	TRBV4-2	CASSPKGLAGEPDTQYF
NA	TRBV5-6	CASSLGGPEADTQYF
NA	TRBV21-1	CADWTSDEQYF
NA	TRBV25-1	CASSEDDFITEAFF
NA	TRBV19	CASSSDIVNTEAFF
TRBD1	TRBV6-1	CASSSRDRGSYEQYF
TRBD2	TRBV9	CASSVGPGGSNYEQFF
TRBD1	TRBV18	CASSPGTGPSNQPQHF
TRBD1	TRBV2	CASRGDRASNEKLFF
TRBD1	TRBV10-3	CAISEAGTANTEAFF
TRBD1	TRBV4-2	CASAGDRENEQFF
TRBD1	TRBV10-2	CASSEGTGPYEQYF
NA	TRBV27	CASSWAIQETQYF
NA	TRBV6-4	CASRASRRPYNEQFF
TRBD1	TRBV5-1	CASSSGTGGKNEQFF
NA	TRBV27	CASSLLDSPGTQYF
NA	TRBV7-3	CASSPLTGRNTGELFF
TRBD1	TRBV9	CASSVGDSYTEAFF
TRBD2	TRBV27	CASSLRGGPETQYF
TRBD2	TRBV2	CASSDGLAGDDEQFF
TRBD2	TRBV2	CASSEEIAGLSYNEQFF
TRBD2	TRBV7-8	CASSLGLREGRYEQYF
TRBD2	TRBV29-1	CSVEDISGNHKGTDTQYF
NA	TRBV6-5	CASSRLYRERTEAFF
TRBD1	TRBV19	CASSIAPGQVYEQYF
TRBD2	TRBV7-9	CASSLTSEGNTGELFF
TRBD1	TRBV2	CASSVQGANQPQHF
TRBD1	TRBV4-3	CASSPDRGLDEQYF
NA	TRBV14	CASSQDRGYGELFF
NA	TRBV5-4	CASRETVTGNTIYF
TRBD1	TRBV5-6	CASSAPGQGSTGELFF